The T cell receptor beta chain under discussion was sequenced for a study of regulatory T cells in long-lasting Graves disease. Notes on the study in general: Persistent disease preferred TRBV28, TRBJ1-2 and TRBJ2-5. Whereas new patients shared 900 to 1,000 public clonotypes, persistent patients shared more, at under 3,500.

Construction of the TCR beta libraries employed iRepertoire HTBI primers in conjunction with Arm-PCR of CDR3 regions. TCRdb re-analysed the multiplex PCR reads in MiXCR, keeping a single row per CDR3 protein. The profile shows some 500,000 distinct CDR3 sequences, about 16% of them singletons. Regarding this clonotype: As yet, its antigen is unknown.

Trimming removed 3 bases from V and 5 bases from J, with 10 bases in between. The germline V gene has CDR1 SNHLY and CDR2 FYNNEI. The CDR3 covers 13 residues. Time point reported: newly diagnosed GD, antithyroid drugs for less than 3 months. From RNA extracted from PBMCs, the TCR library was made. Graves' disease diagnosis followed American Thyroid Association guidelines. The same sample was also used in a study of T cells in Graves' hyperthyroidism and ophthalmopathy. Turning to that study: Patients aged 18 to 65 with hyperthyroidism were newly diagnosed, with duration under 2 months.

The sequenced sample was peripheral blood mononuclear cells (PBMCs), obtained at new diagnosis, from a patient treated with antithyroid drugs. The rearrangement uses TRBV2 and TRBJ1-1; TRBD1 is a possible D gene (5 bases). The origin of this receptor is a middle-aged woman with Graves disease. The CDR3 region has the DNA TGTGCCAGCAGTGACCCTGAGGGGACTGAAGCTTTCTTT. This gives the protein CASSDPEGTEAFF.